This T cell receptor beta chain emerged from a study of Ad26.COV2.S vaccination and SARS-CoV-2 variants. V lost 5 bases, J lost 5 bases, and 9 bases lay in between. The CDR3 contains 12 residues. Generated by immunoSEQ multiplex PCR, the TCRdb table keeps only in-frame clones and is missing some. The repertoire holds some 390,000 clones, with roughly nine tenths as singletons. As for treatment: 15 to 20 received Ad26.COV2.S at low or high dose, single or two shots; about five received placebo; per-sample allocation not given. On day 63 after the first injection, vaccine and placebo recipients gave samples.

The genes are TRBV12-3 or TRBV12-4 and TRBJ2-5; D perhaps matches TRBD1 (6 bases). The sequence was collected from a person aged 18-60 years who received the Ad26.COV2.S COVID-19 vaccine or a placebo. This specimen consisted of peripheral blood, obtained in a trial of Ad26.COV2.S vaccine versus placebo. CDR3 nucleotides: TGTGCCAGCAGTACAGGGTCGGAGACCCAGTACTTC. Protein product: CASSTGSETQYF.